This T cell receptor beta chain was obtained from a study of response to subunit inactivated influenza vaccine. General study results and limits: There was a suggestion from the authors that each seasonal influenza vaccination recruits few new T cells.

Each CDR3 protein is one row after TCRdb ran MiXCR on the RT-PCR reads. The sample includes under 800,000 distinct CDR3 sequences, over 11% seen only once; the top ten take approximately 6.5%. The V gene lost 3 bases and the J gene lost 7 bases, with 15 bases spanning the gap. The CDR3 runs to 15 residues. This clonotype has a count of ten or more. Its antigen is as yet unknown. The TCR comes from a man over 45 who received an inactivated influenza vaccine. The chain combines TRBV12-3 or TRBV12-4 with TRBJ1-4; D is perhaps TRBD1 (6 bases). Specimen: PBMCs from blood, collected around 14 days before vaccination. The CDR3 is CASSFAGARVEKLFF. The CDR3 DNA follows: TGTGCCAGCAGTTTCGCGGGGGCGCGGGTTGAAAAACTGTTTTTT.